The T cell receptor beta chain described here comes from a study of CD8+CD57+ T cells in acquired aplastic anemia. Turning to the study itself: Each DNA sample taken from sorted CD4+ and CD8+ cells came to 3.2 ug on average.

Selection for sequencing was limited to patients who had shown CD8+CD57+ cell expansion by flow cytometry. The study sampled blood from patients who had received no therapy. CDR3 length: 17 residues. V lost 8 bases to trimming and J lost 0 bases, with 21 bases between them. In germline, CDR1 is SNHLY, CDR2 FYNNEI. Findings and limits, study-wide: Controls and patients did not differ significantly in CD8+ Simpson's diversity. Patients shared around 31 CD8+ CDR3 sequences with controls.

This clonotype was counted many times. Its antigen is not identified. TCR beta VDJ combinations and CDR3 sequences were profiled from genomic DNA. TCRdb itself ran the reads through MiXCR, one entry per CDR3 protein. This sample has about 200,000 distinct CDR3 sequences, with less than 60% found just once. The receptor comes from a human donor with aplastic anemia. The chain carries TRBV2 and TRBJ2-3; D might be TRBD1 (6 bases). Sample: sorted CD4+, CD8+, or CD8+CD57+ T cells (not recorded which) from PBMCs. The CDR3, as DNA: TGTGCCAGCGGAAAGATCCCCGGGACATTCAGCACAGATACGCAGTATTTT. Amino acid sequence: CASGKIPGTFSTDTQYF.